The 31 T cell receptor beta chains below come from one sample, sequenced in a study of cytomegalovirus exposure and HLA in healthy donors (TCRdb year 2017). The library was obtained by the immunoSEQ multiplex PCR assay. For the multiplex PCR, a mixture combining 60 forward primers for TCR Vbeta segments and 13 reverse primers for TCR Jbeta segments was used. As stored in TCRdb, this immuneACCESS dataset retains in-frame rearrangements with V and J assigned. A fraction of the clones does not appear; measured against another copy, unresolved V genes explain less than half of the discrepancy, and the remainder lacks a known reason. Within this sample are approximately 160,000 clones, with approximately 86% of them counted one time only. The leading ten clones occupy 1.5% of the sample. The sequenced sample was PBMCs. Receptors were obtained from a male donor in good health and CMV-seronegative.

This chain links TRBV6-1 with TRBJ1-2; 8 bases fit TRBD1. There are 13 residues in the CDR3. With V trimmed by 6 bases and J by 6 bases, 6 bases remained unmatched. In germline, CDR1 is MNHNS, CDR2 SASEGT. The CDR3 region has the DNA TGTGCCAGCAGAGATCAGGGGGCCCATGGCTACACCTTC. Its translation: CASRDQGAHGYTF.

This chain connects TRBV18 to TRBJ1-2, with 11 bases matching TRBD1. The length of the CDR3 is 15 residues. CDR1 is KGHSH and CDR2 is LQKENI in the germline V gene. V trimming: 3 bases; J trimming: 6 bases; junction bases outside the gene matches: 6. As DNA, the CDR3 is TGTGCCAGCTCACCGCCGGGACAGGGGGAGAATGGCTACACCTTC. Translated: CASSPPGQGENGYTF.

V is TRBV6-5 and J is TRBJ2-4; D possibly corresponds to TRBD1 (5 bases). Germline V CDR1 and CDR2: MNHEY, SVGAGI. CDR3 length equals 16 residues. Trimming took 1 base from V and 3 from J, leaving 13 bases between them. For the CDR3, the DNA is TGTGCCAGCAGTTACTTAGGGGTAGGGGTCAAAAACATTCAGTACTTC. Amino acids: CASSYLGVGVKNIQYF.

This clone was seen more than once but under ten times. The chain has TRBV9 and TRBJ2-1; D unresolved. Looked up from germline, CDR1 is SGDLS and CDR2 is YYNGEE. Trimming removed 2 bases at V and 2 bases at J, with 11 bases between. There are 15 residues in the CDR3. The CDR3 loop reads CASSVDSRAYNEQFF. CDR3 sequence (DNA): TGTGCCAGCAGCGTGGATAGCCGGGCCTACAATGAGCAGTTCTTC. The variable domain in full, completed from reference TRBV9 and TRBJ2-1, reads DSGVTQTPKHLITATGQRVTLRCSPRSGDLSVYWYQQSLDQGLQFLIQYYNGEERAKGNILERFSAQQFPDLHSELNLSSLELGDSALYFCASSVDSRAYNEQFFGPGTRLTVL.

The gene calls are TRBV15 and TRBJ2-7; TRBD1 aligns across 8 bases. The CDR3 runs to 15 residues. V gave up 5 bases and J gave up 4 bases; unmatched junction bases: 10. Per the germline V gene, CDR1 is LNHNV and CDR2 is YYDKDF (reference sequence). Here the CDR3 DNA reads TGTGCCACCAGCCGAGGGACAGGATCCTATTACGAGCAGTACTTC. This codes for CATSRGTGSYYEQYF.

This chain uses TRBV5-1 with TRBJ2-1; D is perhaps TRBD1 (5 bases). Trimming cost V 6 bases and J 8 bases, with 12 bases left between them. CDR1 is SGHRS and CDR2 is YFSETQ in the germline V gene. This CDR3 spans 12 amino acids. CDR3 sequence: CASNLLGDEQFF. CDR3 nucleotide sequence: TGCGCCAGCAATCTTTTAGGGGATGAGCAGTTCTTC.

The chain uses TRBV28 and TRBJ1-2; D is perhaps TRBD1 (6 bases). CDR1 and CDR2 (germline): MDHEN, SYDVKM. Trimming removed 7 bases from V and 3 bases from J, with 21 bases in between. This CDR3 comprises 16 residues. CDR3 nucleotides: TGTGCCAGCAACCCCCCTGGATCCGACAGGTACTATGGCTACACCTTC. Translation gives CASNPPGSDRYYGYTF.

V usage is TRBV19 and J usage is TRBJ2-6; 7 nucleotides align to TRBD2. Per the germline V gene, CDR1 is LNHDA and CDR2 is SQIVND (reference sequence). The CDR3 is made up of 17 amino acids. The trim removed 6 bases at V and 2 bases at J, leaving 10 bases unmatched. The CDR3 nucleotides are TGTGCCAGTAGGTTTAAAACGGGGGGAGCTGGGGCCAACGTCCTGACTTTC. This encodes CASRFKTGGAGANVLTF.

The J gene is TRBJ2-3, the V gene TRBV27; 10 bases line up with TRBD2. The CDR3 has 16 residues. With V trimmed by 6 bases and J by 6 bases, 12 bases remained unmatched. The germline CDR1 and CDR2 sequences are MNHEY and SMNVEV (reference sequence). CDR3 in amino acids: CASRPIGLAGVDTQYF. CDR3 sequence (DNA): TGTGCCAGCAGACCTATTGGCCTAGCGGGGGTCGATACGCAGTATTTT.

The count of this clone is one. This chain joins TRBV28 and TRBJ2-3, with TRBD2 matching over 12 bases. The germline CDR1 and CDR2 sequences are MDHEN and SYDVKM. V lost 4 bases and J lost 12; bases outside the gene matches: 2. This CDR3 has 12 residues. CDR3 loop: CASSSTSGRQYF. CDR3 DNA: TGTGCCAGCAGTTCGACTAGCGGGAGACAGTATTTT.

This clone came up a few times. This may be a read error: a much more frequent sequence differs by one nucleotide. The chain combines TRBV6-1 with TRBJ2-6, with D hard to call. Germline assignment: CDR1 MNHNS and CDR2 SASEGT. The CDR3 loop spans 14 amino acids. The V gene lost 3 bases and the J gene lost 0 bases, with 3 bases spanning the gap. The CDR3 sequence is CASSDNSGANVLTF. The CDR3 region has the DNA TGTGCCAGCAGTGACAACTCTGGGGCCAACGTCCTGACTTTC.

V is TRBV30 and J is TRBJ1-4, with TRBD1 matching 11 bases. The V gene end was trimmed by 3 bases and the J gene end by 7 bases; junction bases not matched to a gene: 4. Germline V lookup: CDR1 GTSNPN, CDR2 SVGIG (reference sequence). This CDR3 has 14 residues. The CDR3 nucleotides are TGTGCCTGGAGCCCCGGGACAGGGGGTGAAAAACTGTTTTTT. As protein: CAWSPGTGGEKLFF.

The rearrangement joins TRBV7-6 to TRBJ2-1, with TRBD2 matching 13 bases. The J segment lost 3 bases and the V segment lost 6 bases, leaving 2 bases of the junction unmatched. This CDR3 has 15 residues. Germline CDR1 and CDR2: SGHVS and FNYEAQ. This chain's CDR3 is CASSRTSGSYNEQFF. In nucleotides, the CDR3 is TGTGCCAGCAGTCGGACTAGCGGGAGCTACAATGAGCAGTTCTTC.

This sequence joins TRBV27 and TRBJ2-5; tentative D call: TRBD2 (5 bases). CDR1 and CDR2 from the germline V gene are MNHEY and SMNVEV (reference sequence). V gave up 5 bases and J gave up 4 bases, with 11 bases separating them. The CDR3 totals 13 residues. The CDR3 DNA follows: TGTGCCAGCAGTAATATTCGGGGAGAGACCCAGTACTTC. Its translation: CASSNIRGETQYF.

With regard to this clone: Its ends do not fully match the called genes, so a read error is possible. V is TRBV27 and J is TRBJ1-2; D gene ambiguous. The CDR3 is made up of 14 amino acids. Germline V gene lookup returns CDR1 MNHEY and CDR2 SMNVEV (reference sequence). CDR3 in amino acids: CTSSLWPTSDGYTF. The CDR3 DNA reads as TGTACCAGCAGTTTATGGCCAACGTCCGATGGCTACACCTTC.

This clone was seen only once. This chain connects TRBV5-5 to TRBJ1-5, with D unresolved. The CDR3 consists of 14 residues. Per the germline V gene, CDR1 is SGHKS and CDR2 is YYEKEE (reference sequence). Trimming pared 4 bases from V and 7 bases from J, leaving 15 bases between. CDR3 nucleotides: TGTGCCAGCAGCAAGGTCGGGGAATGGCAGCCCCAGCATTTT. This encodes CASSKVGEWQPQHF.

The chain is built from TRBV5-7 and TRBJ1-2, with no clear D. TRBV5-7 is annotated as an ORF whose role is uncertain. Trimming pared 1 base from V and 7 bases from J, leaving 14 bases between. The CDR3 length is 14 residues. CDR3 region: CASSLYGERSGYTF. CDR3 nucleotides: TGTGCCAGCAGCTTGTATGGGGAGAGGAGTGGCTACACCTTC.

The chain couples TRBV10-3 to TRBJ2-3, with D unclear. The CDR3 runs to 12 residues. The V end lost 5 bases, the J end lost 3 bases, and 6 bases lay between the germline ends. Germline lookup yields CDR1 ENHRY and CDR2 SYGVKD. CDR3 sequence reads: CAISPTTDTQYF. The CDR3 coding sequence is TGTGCCATCAGTCCTACTACAGATACGCAGTATTTT.

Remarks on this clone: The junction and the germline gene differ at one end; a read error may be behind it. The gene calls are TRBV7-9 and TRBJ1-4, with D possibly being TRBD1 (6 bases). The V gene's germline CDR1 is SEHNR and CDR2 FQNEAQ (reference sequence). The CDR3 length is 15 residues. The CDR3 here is CSSSSADRGNEKLFF. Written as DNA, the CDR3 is TGTTCCAGCAGCTCAGCGGACAGAGGAAATGAAAAACTGTTTTTT.

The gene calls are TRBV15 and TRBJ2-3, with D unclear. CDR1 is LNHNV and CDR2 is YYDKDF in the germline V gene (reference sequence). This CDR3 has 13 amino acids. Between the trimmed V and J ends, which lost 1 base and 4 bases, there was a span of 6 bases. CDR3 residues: CATSRAGPDTQYF. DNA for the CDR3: TGTGCCACCAGCAGAGCAGGCCCAGATACGCAGTATTTT.

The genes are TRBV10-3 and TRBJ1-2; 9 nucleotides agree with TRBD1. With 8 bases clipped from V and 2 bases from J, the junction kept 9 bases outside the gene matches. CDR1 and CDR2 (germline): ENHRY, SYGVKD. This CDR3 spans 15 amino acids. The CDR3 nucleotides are TGTGCCATCGCGTCGGGACAGGGAACCAACTATGGCTACACCTTC. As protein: CAIASGQGTNYGYTF.

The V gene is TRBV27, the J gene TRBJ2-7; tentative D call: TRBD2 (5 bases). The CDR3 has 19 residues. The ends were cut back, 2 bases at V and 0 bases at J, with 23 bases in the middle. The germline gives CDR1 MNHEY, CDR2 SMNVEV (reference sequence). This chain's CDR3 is CASSLVSNRGIANSYEQYF. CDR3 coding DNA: TGTGCCAGCAGTTTAGTATCAAACAGAGGTATAGCGAACTCCTACGAGCAGTACTTC.

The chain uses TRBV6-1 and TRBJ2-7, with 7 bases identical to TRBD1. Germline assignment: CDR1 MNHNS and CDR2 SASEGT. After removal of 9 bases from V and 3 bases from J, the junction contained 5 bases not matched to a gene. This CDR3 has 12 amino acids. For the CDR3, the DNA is TGTGCCAGTGACAGGGATCGCTACGAGCAGTACTTC. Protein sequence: CASDRDRYEQYF.

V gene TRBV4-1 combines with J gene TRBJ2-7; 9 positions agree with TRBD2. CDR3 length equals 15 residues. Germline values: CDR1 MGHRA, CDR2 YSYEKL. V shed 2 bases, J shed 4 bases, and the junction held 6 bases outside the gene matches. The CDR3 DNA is TGCGCCAGCAGCCAAACGACTAGCGGAGCATACGAGCAGTACTTC. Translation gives CASSQTTSGAYEQYF.

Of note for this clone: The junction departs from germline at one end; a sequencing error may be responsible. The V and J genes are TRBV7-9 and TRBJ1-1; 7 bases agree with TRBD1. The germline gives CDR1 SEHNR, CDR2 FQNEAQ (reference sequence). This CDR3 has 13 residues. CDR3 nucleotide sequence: TGTTCCAGCAGCCAGACAGGGATCACTGAAGCTTTCTTT. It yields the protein CSSSQTGITEAFF. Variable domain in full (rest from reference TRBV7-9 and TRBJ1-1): DTGVSQNPRHKITKRGQNVTFRCDPISEHNRLYWYRQTLGQGPEFLTYFQNEAQLEKSRLLSDRFSAERPKGSFSTLEIQRTEQGDSAMYLCSSSQTGITEAFFGQGTRLTVV.

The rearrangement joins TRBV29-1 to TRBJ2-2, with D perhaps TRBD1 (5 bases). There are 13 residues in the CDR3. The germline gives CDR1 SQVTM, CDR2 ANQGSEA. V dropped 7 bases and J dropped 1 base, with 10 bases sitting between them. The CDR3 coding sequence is TGCAGCGCCAGACAGAGGAACACCGGGGAGCTGTTTTTT. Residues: CSARQRNTGELFF.

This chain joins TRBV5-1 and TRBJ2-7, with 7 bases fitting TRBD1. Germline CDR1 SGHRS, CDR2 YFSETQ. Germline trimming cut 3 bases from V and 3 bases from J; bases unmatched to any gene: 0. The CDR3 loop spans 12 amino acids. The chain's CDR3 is CASSWDSYEQYF. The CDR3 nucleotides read TGCGCCAGCAGCTGGGACAGCTACGAGCAGTACTTC. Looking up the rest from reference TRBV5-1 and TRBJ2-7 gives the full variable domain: KAGVTQTPRYLIKTRGQQVTLSCSPISGHRSVSWYQQTPGQGLQFLFEYFSETQRNKGNFPGRFSGRQFSNSRSEMNVSTLELGDSALYLCASSWDSYEQYFGPGTRLTVT.

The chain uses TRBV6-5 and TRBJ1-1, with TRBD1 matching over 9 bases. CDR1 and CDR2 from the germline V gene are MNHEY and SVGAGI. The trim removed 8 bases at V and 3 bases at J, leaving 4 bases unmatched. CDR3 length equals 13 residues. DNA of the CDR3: TGTGCCAGCCGTGACAGGGGGTACACTGAAGCTTTCTTT. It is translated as CASRDRGYTEAFF.

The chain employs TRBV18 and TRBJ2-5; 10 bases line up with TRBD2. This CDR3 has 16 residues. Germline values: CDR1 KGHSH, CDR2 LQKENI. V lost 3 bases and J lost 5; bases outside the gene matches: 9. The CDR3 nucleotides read TGTGCCAGCTCACCCAAACGGACTAGCGGTAGTGAGACCCAGTACTTC. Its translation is CASSPKRTSGSETQYF.

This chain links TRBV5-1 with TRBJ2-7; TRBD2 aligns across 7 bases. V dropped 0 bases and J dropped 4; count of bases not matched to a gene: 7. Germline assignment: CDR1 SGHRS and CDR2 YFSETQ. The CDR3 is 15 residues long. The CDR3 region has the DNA TGCGCCAGCAGCTTGGTTGAGGCGGGAGCATACGAGCAGTACTTC. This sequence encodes CASSLVEAGAYEQYF.

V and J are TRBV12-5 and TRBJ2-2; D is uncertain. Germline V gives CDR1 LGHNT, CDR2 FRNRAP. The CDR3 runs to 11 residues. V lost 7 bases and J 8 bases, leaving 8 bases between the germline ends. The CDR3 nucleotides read TGTGCTAGTGCCTACCCTGGGGAGCTGTTTTTT. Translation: CASAYPGELFF.